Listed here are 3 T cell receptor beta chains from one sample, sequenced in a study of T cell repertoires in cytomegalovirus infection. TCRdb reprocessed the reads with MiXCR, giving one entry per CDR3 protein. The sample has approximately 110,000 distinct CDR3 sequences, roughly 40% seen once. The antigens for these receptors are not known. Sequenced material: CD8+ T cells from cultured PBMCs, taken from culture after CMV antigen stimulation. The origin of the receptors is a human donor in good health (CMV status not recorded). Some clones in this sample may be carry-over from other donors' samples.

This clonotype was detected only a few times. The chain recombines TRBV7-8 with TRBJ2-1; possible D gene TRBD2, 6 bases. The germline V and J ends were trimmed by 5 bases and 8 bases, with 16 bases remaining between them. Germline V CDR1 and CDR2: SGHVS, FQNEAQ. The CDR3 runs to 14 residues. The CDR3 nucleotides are TGTGCCAGCAGCCGCGGTGCTAGCGTCGATGAGCAGTTCTTC. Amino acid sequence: CASSRGASVDEQFF. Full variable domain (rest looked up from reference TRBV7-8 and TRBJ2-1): GAGVSQSPRYKVAKRGQDVALRCDPISGHVSLFWYQQALGQGPEFLTYFQNEAQLDKSGLPSDRFFAERPEGSVSTLKIQRTQQEDSAVYLCASSRGASVDEQFFGPGTRLTVL.

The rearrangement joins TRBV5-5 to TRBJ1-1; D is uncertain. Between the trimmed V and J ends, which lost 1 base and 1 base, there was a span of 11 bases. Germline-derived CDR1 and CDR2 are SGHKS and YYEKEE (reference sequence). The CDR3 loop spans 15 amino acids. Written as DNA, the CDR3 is TGTGCCAGCAGCTTGTTTGGCAGCGAGAACACTGAAGCTTTCTTT. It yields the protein CASSLFGSENTEAFF. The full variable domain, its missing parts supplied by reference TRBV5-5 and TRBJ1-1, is DAGVTQSPTHLIKTRGQQVTLRCSPISGHKSVSWYQQVLGQGPQFIFQYYEKEERGRGNFPDRFSARQFPNYSSELNVNALLLGDSALYLCASSLFGSENTEAFFGQGTRLTVV.

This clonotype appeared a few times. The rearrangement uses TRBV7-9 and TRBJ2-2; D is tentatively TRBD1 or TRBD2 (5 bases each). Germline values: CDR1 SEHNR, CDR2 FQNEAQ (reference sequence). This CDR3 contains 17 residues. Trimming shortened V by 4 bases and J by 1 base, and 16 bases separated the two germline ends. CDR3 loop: CASSSTGTERNTGELFF. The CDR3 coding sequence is TGTGCCAGCAGCTCTACCGGGACGGAGAGGAACACCGGGGAGCTGTTTTTT.